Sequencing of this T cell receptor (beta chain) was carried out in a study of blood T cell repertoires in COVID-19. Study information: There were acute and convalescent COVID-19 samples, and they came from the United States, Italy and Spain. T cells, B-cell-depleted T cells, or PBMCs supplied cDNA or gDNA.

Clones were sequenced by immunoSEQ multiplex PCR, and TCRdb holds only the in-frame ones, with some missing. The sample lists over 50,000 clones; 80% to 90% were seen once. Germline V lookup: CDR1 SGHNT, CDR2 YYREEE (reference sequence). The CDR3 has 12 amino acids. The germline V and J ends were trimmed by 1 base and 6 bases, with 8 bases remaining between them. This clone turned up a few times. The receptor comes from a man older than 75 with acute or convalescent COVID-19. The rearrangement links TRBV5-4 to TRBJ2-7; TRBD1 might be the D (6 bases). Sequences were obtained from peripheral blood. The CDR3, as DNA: TGTGCCAGCAGCTTGACAGGGATCGAGCAGTACTTC. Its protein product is CASSLTGIEQYF.